The subject of this entry is one T cell receptor (beta chain). What it binds is unknown. Given a much more abundant clone one base away, this may be a read error. Diagnoses used clinical symptoms, serum thyroxine and TRAb, thyroid ultrasound and orbital computed tomography. The data stem from a study of T cells in Graves' hyperthyroidism and ophthalmopathy. Study-level information: Sampling of peripheral blood happened at initial diagnosis, prior to any treatment.

The source material, RNA transcripts, was used to amplify TCR beta CDR3 regions. RT-PCR in the first round (using the HTBI primer set) targeted the TCR CDR3. MiXCR, applied by TCRdb to the multiplex PCR reads, yields one record per CDR3 protein. The sample contains 490,000 or so distinct CDR3 sequences, about 16% of which appear only once. Study-level points and caveats: With a median lead of approximately 6 months before onset, the model predicted ophthalmopathy.

Per germline, CDR1 MNHEY and CDR2 SVGAGI. This CDR3 has 20 amino acids. V was clipped by 5 bases and J by 7 bases; unmatched bases: 27. Sequenced: blood. The sequence came from a woman aged 30 to 39 with Graves' ophthalmopathy. J is TRBJ2-7 and V is TRBV6-5, with TRBD2 matching over 9 bases. CDR3 sequence: CASSHNRGVRIAGEGDEQYF. Here the CDR3 DNA reads TGTGCCAGCAGTCACAACCGGGGCGTAAGAATAGCGGGAGAAGGAGATGAGCAGTACTTC.